Presented here are 21 T cell receptor beta chains from one specimen sequenced in a study of CD8 T cells in ankylosing spondylitis. General study findings and limits: There was a TCR beta motif, made of several highly homologous variants, that appeared characteristic of ankylosing spondylitis blood.

These TCRs are of unknown antigen specificity. Each CDR3 protein gets one entry after TCRdb re-called the 5' RACE reads with MiXCR. The sample holds hundreds of thousands of distinct CDR3 sequences, approximately 26% seen once. What was sequenced was blood, either unsorted or a sorted T cell fraction (not recorded which). The receptors were gathered from a male donor with ankylosing spondylitis.

The chain recombines TRBV20-1 with TRBJ2-1; 14 bases are shared with TRBD2. V dropped 1 base and J dropped 0; count of bases not matched to a gene: 8. The CDR3 extends over 19 amino acids. The germline V gene has CDR1 DFQATT and CDR2 SNEGSKA (reference sequence). The CDR3 coding sequence is TGCAGTGCTAGAGTTAGGACTAGCGGGAGGTCCCGCTCCTACAATGAGCAGTTCTTC. Protein product: CSARVRTSGRSRSYNEQFF.

This clonotype appeared a few times. V is TRBV5-1 and J is TRBJ2-2; 9 nucleotides agree with TRBD1. V was clipped by 9 bases and J by 2 bases; unmatched bases: 5. CDR1 SGHRS and CDR2 YFSETQ come from the germline V gene. The CDR3 covers 14 residues. DNA for the CDR3: TGCGCCACCAGACAGGGGGTTAACACCGGGGAGCTGTTTTTT. It yields the protein CATRQGVNTGELFF.

The genes are TRBV20-1 and TRBJ1-1, with D perhaps matching TRBD1 (6 bases). CDR3 length: 15 amino acids. Germline loops: CDR1 DFQATT, CDR2 SNEGSKA (reference sequence). Trimming removed 2 bases from V and 0 bases from J, with 13 bases in between. The CDR3 DNA is TGCAGTGCTAGAAATTACAGGGCAGTGAACACTGAAGCTTTCTTT. Its translation: CSARNYRAVNTEAFF.

This clonotype occurred a few times. The chain has TRBV5-6 and TRBJ2-2, with D perhaps given as TRBD1 or TRBD2 (5 bases each). The CDR3 spans 15 residues. V was pared by 4 bases and J by 2 bases, with 12 bases between. Germline assignment: CDR1 SGHDT and CDR2 YYEEEE. CDR3 bases: TGTGCCAGCAGCCCGCCGGGACCTAACACCGGGGAGCTGTTTTTT. Translated: CASSPPGPNTGELFF.

This clonotype was detected a few times. The chain carries TRBV5-1 and TRBJ2-7, with 11 bases matching TRBD2. J was trimmed by 5 bases and V by 4 bases; bases with no gene match: 8. The CDR3 length is 15 residues. The germline V gene has CDR1 SGHRS and CDR2 YFSETQ. Here the CDR3 DNA reads TGCGCCAGCAGCCAGTTAGCGGGAGGGCCAAACGAGCAGTACTTC. Its translation is CASSQLAGGPNEQYF.

This clonotype was seen a handful of times. This chain links TRBV12-3 or TRBV12-4 with TRBJ2-1, with 14 bases lining up with TRBD2. The trim removed 6 bases at V and 0 bases at J, leaving 13 bases unmatched. There are 20 residues in the CDR3. The CDR3 region has the DNA TGTGCCAGCAGCTGGGGGACTAGCGGGAGCCAATGGAGCTCCTACAATGAGCAGTTCTTC. It is translated as CASSWGTSGSQWSSYNEQFF.

The sample holds a few counts of this clonotype. This chain uses TRBV15 with TRBJ2-1, with D perhaps matching TRBD2 (5 bases). CDR3 length: 15 residues. V lost 5 bases and J lost 0, with 11 bases in between. CDR1 LNHNV and CDR2 YYDKDF come from the germline V gene (reference sequence). CDR3 region: CATSERLASYNEQFF. DNA for the CDR3: TGTGCCACCAGCGAGAGGCTAGCCTCCTACAATGAGCAGTTCTTC. The variable domain in full, with the rest retrieved from reference TRBV15 and TRBJ2-1, is DAMVIQNPRYQVTQFGKPVTLSCSQTLNHNVMYWYQQKSSQAPKLLFHYYDKDFNNEADTPDNFQSRRPNTSFCFLDIRSPGLGDTAMYLCATSERLASYNEQFFGPGTRLTVL.

V and J are TRBV7-7 and TRBJ2-7; D is ambiguous. The CDR3 covers 15 residues. Germline lookup yields CDR1 SSHAT and CDR2 FNYEAQ (reference sequence). V lost 1 base, J lost 0 bases, and 10 bases lay in between. The CDR3 region is CASSLDSSNSYEQYF. CDR3 nucleotide sequence: TGTGCCAGCAGCTTAGACAGTTCGAACTCCTACGAGCAGTACTTC.

This clonotype has just a few counts. The genes are TRBV3-1 and TRBJ2-1; 7 bases match TRBD2. The CDR3 has 14 residues. J gave up 6 bases and V 4 bases, and 6 bases lay outside the gene matches. Germline lookup yields CDR1 LGHDT and CDR2 YNNKEL (reference sequence). DNA for the CDR3: TGTGCCAGCAGCCCTTTGACTAGCTCCAATGAGCAGTTCTTC. Protein product: CASSPLTSSNEQFF.

This chain joins TRBV5-1 and TRBJ2-2; D gene uncertain. The CDR3 runs to 14 residues. Germline V lookup: CDR1 SGHRS, CDR2 YFSETQ. Trimming removed 5 bases at V and 1 base at J, with 9 bases between. The DNA of the CDR3 is TGCGCCAGCAGTGAGACTGTGAACACCGGGGAGCTGTTTTTT. Translated: CASSETVNTGELFF.

This clonotype showed up many times. V usage is TRBV15 and J usage is TRBJ1-3; no firm D call. The ends were cut back, 5 bases at V and 8 bases at J, with 16 bases in the middle. The CDR3 extends over 14 amino acids. Per the germline V gene, CDR1 is LNHNV and CDR2 is YYDKDF (reference sequence). CDR3 in DNA: TGTGCCACCAGCCGACTTGGATTGGGAGACACCATATATTTT. Residues: CATSRLGLGDTIYF. The full variable domain, with the rest looked up from reference TRBV15 and TRBJ1-3, is DAMVIQNPRYQVTQFGKPVTLSCSQTLNHNVMYWYQQKSSQAPKLLFHYYDKDFNNEADTPDNFQSRRPNTSFCFLDIRSPGLGDTAMYLCATSRLGLGDTIYFGEGSWLTVV.

The chain combines TRBV14 with TRBJ2-1; D ambiguous. CDR3 size: 14 residues. Trimming took off 1 base at V and 12 bases at J, with 16 bases between the two ends. Germline CDR1 and CDR2: SGHDN and FVKESK. The CDR3 region is CASSQGQRAPGQFF. CDR3 nucleotide sequence: TGTGCCAGCAGCCAAGGGCAACGGGCCCCGGGGCAGTTCTTC.

This clonotype has only a few counts. The CDR3 DNA reads TGTGCCAGCAGCCCACAGGGACTAGCGAATGAGCAGTTCTTC. Protein: CASSPQGLANEQFF. V usage is TRBV11-2 and J usage is TRBJ2-1; TRBD2 matches 10 bases. With V trimmed by 5 bases and J by 7 bases, 5 bases remained unmatched. The CDR3 runs 14 residues. The germline V gene has CDR1 SGHAT and CDR2 FQNNGV.

The chain carries TRBV7-2 and TRBJ2-3; 8 bases are a match to TRBD2. CDR1 and CDR2 from the germline V gene are SGHTA and FQGNSA. The V gene end was trimmed by 2 bases and the J gene end by 0 bases; junction bases not matched to a gene: 7. This CDR3 has 17 amino acids. DNA of the CDR3: TGTGCCAGCAGCTTAATTCGACTAGCGACTAGCACAGATACGCAGTATTTT. This sequence encodes CASSLIRLATSTDTQYF. Complete variable domain (other parts from reference TRBV7-2 and TRBJ2-3): GAGVSQSPSNKVTEKGKDVELRCDPISGHTALYWYRQSLGQGLEFLIYFQGNSAPDKSGLPSDRFSAERTGGSVSTLTIQRTQQEDSAVYLCASSLIRLATSTDTQYFGPGTRLTVL.

This clonotype has only a few counts. This chain uses TRBV12-3 or TRBV12-4 with TRBJ1-4; D perhaps matches TRBD1 (6 bases). This CDR3 is built from 17 residues. V was clipped by 3 bases and J by 7 bases, with 21 bases between them. DNA of the CDR3: TGTGCCAGCAGTTTTCCCCCACACCAGGGGTATACTGAAAAACTGTTTTTT. It yields the protein CASSFPPHQGYTEKLFF.

The genes are TRBV27 and TRBJ2-7, with 9 bases identical to TRBD2. Germline CDR1 MNHEY, CDR2 SMNVEV (reference sequence). The CDR3 contains 15 residues. Germline trimming cut 5 bases from V and 4 bases from J; bases unmatched to any gene: 9. CDR3: CASSAAGTSRYEQYV. The CDR3 coding sequence is TGTGCCAGCAGTGCCGCCGGGACTAGCCGGTACGAGCAGTACGTC.

The rearrangement uses TRBV1 and TRBJ1-1; the DNA was not compared with TRBD1, the D call given in the table. TRBV1 corresponds to a pseudogene. The CDR3 extends over 16 amino acids. The CDR3, as DNA: TGCACCAGCAGCCAAGATGGGGACAGGGCTAACACTGAAGCTTTCTTT. Protein product: CTSSQDGDRANTEAFF.

This chain joins TRBV20-1 and TRBJ2-1; D call uncertain. The CDR3 is made up of 16 amino acids. The germline CDR1 and CDR2 sequences are DFQATT and SNEGSKA (reference sequence). Trimming removed 0 bases at V and 0 bases at J, with 12 bases between. The CDR3 nucleotides read TGCAGTGCTAGAGATCATCCCCACCCCTCCTACAATGAGCAGTTCTTC. This sequence encodes CSARDHPHPSYNEQFF.

V usage is TRBV7-9 and J usage is TRBJ2-3, with 9 bases lining up with TRBD2. After removal of 2 bases from V and 3 bases from J, the junction contained 9 bases not matched to a gene. Germline values: CDR1 SEHNR, CDR2 FQNEAQ (reference sequence). This CDR3 contains 17 residues. CDR3: CASSLFLAGLSTDTQYF. For the CDR3, the DNA is TGTGCCAGCAGCTTATTCCTAGCGGGACTCAGTACAGATACGCAGTATTTT.

The CDR3 region is CASSPRGDGGDTQYF. The CDR3 coding sequence is TGTGCCAGCAGCCCACGGGGCGATGGGGGAGATACGCAGTATTTT. The chain recombines TRBV9 with TRBJ2-3; tentatively, D is TRBD1 or TRBD2 (5 bases each). In germline, CDR1 is SGDLS, CDR2 YYNGEE. The CDR3 length is 15 residues. The ends were cut back, 4 bases at V and 5 bases at J, with 17 bases in the middle.

V and J are TRBV12-3 or TRBV12-4 and TRBJ1-3, with D possibly matching TRBD1 (6 bases). The CDR3 covers 14 residues. V was cut by 6 bases and J by 0 bases, with 9 bases left in between. The CDR3, as DNA: TGTGCCAGCAGAACGGACAGCTCTGGAAACACCATATATTTT. Protein product: CASRTDSSGNTIYF.